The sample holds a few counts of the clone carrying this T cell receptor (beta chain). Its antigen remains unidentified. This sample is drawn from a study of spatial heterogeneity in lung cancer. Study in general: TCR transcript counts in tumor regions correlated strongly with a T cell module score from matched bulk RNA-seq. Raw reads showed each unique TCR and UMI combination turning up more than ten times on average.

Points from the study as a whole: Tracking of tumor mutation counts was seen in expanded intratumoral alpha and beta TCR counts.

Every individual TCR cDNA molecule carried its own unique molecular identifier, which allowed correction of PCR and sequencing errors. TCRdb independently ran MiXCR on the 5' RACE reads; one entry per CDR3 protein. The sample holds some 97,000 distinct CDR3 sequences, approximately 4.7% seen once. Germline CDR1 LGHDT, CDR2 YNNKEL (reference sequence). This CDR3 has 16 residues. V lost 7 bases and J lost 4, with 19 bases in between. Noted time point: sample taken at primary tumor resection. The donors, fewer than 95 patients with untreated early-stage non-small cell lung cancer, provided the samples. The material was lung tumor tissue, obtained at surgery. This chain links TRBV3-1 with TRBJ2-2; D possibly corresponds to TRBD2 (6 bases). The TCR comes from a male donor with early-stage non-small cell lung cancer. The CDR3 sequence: CASTPGWRDGTGELFF. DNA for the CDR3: TGTGCCAGCACACCTGGGTGGAGGGACGGCACCGGGGAGCTGTTTTTT. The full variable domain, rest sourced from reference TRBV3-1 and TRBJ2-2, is DTAVSQTPKYLVTQMGNDKSIKCEQNLGHDTMYWYKQDSKKFLKIMFSYNNKELIINETVPNRFSPKSPDKAHLNLHINSLELGDSAVYFCASTPGWRDGTGELFFGEGSRLTVL.